Detailed here is one T cell receptor (beta chain). Its specificity is unknown. With 4 bases removed from V and 10 bases from J, the gap between germline ends came to 11 bases. The V gene's germline CDR1 is SGHRS and CDR2 YFSETQ. CDR3 size: 11 residues. The data belong to a study of radiotherapy plus CTLA-4 blockade in lung cancer. Study-level background: In roughly 17% of patients, objective responses were seen; 31% had disease control.

Overall study results and limits: TCR clones from tumors expanded in blood after radiotherapy plus ipilimumab. The best prediction of response reportedly came from early blood T cell clone dynamics, with interferon-beta.

Clones were read by immunoSEQ multiplex PCR, and TCRdb kept only the in-frame ones, dropping some. The data show tens of thousands of clones, over 65% seen once. The source is a human donor with non-small cell lung cancer who had stable disease on radiotherapy plus ipilimumab. The chain is built from TRBV5-1 and TRBJ1-1; TRBD1 might be the D (5 bases). Sequences were derived from peripheral blood, sampled from a patient treated with radiotherapy plus ipilimumab. DNA of the CDR3: TGCGCCAGCAGCAATACCAGGGTAGCTTTCTTT. Encoded protein: CASSNTRVAFF.